What follows describes a single T cell receptor beta chain. What it binds is unknown. This entry comes from a study of shared clonotypes between healthy human individuals. CD45RO negativity and positive selection for CCR7 defined naive CD8 cells, a population that excluded terminally differentiated effector memory CD45RA+ cells. Everyone who donated was a Caucasian adult who lived in Nashville, Tennessee. Findings and limits, study-wide: The naive CD4 repertoires of a handful of donors were compared, and roughly 5.1% of clonotypes were shared. Among non-shared clonotypes, generation probabilities were lower than among those shared by all four donors.

This CDR3 spans 15 amino acids. Germline values: CDR1 MNHEY, CDR2 SVGAGI. Trimming removed 0 bases at V and 8 bases at J, with 16 bases between. Repertoires were generated with immunoSEQ multiplex PCR, while TCRdb's copy carries only in-frame clones and drops some. This table holds fewer than 850,000 clones, 96% found once. Sequenced input: naive CD8+ T cells sorted from blood. This TCR derives from a man under 40 in good health. The genes are TRBV6-5 and TRBJ1-2, with TRBD1 as a possible D gene (5 bases). DNA of the CDR3: TGTGCCAGCAGTTACTCGGGGGTGGCAGGGAAAGGCTACACCTTC. Its translation: CASSYSGVAGKGYTF.